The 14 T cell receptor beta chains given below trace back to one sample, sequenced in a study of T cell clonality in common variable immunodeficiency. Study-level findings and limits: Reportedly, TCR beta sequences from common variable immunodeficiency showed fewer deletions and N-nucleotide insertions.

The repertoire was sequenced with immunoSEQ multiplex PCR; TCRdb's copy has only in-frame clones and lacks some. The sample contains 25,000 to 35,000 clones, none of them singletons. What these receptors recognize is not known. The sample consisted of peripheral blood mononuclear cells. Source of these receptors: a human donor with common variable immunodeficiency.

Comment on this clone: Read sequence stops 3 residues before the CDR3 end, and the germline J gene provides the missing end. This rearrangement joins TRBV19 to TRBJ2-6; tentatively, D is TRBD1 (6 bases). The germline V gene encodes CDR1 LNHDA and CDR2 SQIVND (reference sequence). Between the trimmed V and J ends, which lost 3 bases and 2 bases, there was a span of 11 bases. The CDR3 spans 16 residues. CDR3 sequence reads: CASSMEQGTGANVLTF. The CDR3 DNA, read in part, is TGTGCCAGTAGTATGGAACAGGGAACTGGGGCCAACGTC.

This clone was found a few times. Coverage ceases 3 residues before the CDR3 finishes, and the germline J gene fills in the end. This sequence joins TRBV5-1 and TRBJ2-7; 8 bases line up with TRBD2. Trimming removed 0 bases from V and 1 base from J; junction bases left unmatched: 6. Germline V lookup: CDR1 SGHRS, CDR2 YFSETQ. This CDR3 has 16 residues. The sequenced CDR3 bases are TGCGCCAGCAGCTTGGTAGGGACTAGAAGGTCCTACGAG. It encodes CASSLVGTRRSYE. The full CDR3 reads CASSLVGTRRSYEQYF.

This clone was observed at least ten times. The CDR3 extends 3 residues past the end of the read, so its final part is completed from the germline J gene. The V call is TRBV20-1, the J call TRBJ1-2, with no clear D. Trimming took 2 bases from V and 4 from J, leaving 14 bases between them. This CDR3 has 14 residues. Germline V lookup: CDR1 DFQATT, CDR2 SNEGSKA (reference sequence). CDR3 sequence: CSARSPGSPYGYTF. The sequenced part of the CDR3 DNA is TGCAGTGCTAGATCGCCAGGCAGCCCCTATGGC.

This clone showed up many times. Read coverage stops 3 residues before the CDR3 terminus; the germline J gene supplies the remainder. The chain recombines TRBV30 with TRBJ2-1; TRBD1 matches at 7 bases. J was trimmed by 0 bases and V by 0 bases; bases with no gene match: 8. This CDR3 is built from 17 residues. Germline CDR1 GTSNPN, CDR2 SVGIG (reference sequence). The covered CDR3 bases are TGTGCCTGGAGTGTAGACTCGGACAGGACCTCCTACAATGAG. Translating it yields CAWSVDSDRTSYNE. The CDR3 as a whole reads CAWSVDSDRTSYNEQFF.

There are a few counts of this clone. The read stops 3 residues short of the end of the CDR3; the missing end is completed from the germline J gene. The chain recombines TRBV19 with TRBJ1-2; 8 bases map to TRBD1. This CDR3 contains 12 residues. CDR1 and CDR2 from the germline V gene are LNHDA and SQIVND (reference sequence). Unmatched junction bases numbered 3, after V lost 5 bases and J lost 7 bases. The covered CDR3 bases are TGTGCCAGTAGTCCCAGGGGGCTTGGC. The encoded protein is CASSPRGLG. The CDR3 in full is CASSPRGLGYTF. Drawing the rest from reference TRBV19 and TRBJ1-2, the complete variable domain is DGGITQSPKYLFRKEGQNVTLSCEQNLNHDAMYWYRQDPGQGLRLIYYSQIVNDFQKGDIAEGYSVSREKKESFPLTVTSAQKNPTAFYLCASSPRGLGYTFGSGTRLTVV.

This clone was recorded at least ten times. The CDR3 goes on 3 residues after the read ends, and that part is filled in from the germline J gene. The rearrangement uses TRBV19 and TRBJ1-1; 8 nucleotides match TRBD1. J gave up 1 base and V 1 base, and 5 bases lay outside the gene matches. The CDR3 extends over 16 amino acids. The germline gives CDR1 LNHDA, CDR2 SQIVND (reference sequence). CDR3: CASSIAGRGPNTEAFF. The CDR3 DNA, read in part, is TGTGCCAGTAGTATAGCTGGCAGGGGGCCGAACACTGAA.

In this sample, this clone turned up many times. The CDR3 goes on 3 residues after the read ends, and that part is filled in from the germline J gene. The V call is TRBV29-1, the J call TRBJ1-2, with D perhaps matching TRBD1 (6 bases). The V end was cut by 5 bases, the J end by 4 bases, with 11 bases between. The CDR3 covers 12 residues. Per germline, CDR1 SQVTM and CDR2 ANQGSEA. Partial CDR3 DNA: TGCAGCGTTCCCGGACAGACCTATGGC. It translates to CSVPGQTYG. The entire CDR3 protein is CSVPGQTYGYTF.

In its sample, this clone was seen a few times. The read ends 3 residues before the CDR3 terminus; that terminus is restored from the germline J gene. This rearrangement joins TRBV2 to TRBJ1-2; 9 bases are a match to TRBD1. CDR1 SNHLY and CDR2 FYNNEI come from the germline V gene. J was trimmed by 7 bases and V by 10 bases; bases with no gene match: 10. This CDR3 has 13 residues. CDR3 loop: CATSPTGGTGYTF. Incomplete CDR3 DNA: TGTGCCACCAGCCCCACAGGGGGCACTGGC.

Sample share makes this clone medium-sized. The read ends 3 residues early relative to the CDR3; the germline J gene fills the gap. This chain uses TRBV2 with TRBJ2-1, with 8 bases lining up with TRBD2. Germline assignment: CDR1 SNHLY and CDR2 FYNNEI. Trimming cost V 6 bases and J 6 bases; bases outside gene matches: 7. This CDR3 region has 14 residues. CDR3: CASRTGLGVNEQFF. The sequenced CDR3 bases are TGTGCCAGCAGAACGGGACTAGGAGTCAATGAG.

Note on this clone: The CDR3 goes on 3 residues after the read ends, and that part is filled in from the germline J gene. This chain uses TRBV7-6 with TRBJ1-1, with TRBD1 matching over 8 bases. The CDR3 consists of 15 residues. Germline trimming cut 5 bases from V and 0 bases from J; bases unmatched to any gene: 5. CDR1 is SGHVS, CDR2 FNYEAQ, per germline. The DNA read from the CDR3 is TGTGCCAGCAGCCTCCCGACAGGGGTGAACACTGAA. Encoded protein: CASSLPTGVNTE. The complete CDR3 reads CASSLPTGVNTEAFF.

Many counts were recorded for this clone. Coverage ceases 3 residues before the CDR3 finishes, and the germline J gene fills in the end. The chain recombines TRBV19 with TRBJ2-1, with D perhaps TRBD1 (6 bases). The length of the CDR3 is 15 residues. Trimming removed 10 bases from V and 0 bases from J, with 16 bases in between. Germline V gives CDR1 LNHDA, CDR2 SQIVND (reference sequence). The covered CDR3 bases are TGTGCCACCTCGGGAACAGGGCTCTCCTACAATGAG. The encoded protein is CATSGTGLSYNE. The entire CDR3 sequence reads CATSGTGLSYNEQFF.

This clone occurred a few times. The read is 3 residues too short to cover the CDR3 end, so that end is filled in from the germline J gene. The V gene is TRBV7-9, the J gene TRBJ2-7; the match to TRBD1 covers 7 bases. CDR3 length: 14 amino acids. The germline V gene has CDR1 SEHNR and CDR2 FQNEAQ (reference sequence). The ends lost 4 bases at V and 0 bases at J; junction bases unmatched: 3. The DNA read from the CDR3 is TGTGCCAGCAGCTCAGGGACAGACTCCTACGAG. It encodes CASSSGTDSYE. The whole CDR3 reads CASSSGTDSYEQYF.

The DNA read from the CDR3 is TGTGCCAGCAGCCAAGGGGCGGTAGAGGCCGGGGAG. This sequence encodes CASSQGAVEAGE. The whole CDR3 reads CASSQGAVEAGELFF. The chain recombines TRBV7-2 with TRBJ2-2, with D possibly TRBD1 on 5 matching bases. Read coverage stops 3 residues before the CDR3 terminus; the germline J gene supplies the remainder. Germline V gene sequence: CDR1 SGHTA, CDR2 FQGNSA. This CDR3 is 15 amino acids long. The V end lost 5 bases, the J end lost 6 bases, and 16 bases lay between the germline ends.

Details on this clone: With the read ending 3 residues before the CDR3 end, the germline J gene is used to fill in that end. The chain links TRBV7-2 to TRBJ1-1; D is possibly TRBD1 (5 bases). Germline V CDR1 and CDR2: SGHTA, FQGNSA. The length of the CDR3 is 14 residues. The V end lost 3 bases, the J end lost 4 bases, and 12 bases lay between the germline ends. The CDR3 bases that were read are TGTGCCAGCAGCTTGCAGGGCGGAAGCACTGAA. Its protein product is CASSLQGGSTE. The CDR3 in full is CASSLQGGSTEAFF.